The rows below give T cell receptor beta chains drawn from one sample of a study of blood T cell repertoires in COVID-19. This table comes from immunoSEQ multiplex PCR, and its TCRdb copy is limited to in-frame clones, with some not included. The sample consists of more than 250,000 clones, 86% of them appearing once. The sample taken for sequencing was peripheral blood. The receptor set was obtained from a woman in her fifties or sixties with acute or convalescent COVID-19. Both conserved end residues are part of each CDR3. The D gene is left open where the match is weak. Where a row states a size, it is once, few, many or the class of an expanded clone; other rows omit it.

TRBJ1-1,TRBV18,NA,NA,TGTGCCAGCTCGCAAAGGGGTCAGACTGAAGCTTTCTTT,CASSQRGQTEAFF
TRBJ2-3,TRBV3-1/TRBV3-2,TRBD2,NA,TGTGCCAGCAGCCAATCCAGCGGGAGGGGATGGCTGGGCACAGATACGCAGTATTTT,CASSQSSGRGWLGTDTQYF
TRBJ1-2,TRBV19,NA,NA,TGTGCCAGTAGTATGGGACTCGGCTATGGCTACACCTTC,CASSMGLGYGYTF
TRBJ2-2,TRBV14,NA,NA,TGTGCCAGCAGCCATTGGAGGAGCAGCACCGGGGAGCTGTTTTTT,CASSHWRSSTGELFF
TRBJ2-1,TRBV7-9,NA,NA,TGTGCCAGCAGCTTAGAGGGAGGAGGGCAGTTCTTC,CASSLEGGGQFF
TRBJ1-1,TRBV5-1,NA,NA,TGCGCCAGCAGCCAGCGGAGGAGGGTCATGAACACTGAAGCTTTCTTT,CASSQRRRVMNTEAFF
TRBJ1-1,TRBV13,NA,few,TGTGCCAGCAGCCCAGGGACATTCGGTGAAGCTTTCTTT,CASSPGTFGEAFF
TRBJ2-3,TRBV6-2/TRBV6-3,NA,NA,TGTGCCAGCAGTTACGGGAGGAGGATAAATACGCAGTATTTT,CASSYGRRINTQYF
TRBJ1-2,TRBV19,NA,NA,TGTGCCAGTACCCTAGGGAGCAGGCTGGACTATGGCTACACCTTC,CASTLGSRLDYGYTF
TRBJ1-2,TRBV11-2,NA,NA,TGTGCCAGCAGCTCCGAAATAGATGGCTACACCTTC,CASSSEIDGYTF
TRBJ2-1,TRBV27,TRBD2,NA,TGTGCCAGCAGTTTATCGTTCGGGAGGGCCGTCGGTGAGCAGTTCTTC,CASSLSFGRAVGEQFF
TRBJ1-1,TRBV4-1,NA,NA,TGCGCCAGCAGCCAAGAAGTTGGCATGAACACTGAAGCTTTCTTT,CASSQEVGMNTEAFF
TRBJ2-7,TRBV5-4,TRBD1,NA,TGTGCCAGCAGCCAGGCCGGGACAGGGGGCTACGAGCAGTACTTC,CASSQAGTGGYEQYF
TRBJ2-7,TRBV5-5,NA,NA,TGTGCCAGCAGCTCCCACCCTAGCAACGAGCAGTACTTC,CASSSHPSNEQYF
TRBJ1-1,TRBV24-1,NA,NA,TGTGCCACCAGTGAGCCAGGACAGCATAAAGAAGCTTTCTTT,CATSEPGQHKEAFF
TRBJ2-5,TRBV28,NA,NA,TGTGCCAGCAGTTTATCAGGGGCCCAAGAGACCCAGTACTTC,CASSLSGAQETQYF
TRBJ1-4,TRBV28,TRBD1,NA,TGTGCCAGCGGTTCCGTGGTGGGACAGGGATTTGAAAAACTGTTTTTT,CASGSVVGQGFEKLFF
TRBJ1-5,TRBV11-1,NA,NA,TGTGCCAGCAGCTTAAACTCGGGTCAGCCCCAGCATTTT,CASSLNSGQPQHF
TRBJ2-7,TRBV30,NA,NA,TGTGCCTGGAGCCTACAGGGCTACGAGCAGTACTTC,CAWSLQGYEQYF
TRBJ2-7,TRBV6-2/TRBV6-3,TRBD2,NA,TGTGCCAGCAGTTATAGGCGCGGGAGGGCCCTCAGGTACGAGCAGTACTTC,CASSYRRGRALRYEQYF
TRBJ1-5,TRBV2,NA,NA,TGTGCCAGCAACCAGGGGCAGGTTCAGCCCCAGCATTTT,CASNQGQVQPQHF
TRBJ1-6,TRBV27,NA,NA,TGTGCCAGCAGTTTATCGGCCCCCGGAGTCTCACCCCTCCACTTT,CASSLSAPGVSPLHF
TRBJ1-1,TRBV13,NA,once,TGTGCCAGCAGCTTAGGCCTCGGCACTGAAGCTTTCTTT,CASSLGLGTEAFF
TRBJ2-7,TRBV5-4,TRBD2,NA,TGTGCCAGCAGCTTTCGTCTAGCGGCAACCTACGAGCAGTACTTC,CASSFRLAATYEQYF
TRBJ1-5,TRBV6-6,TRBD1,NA,TGTGCCAGCAGTAAACTAGGGACAGTAAACAATCAGCCCCAGCATTTT,CASSKLGTVNNQPQHF
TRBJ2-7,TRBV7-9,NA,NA,TGTGCCAGCAGCCCCCCCGCGGGACAGCTCTCCTACGAGCAGTACTTC,CASSPPAGQLSYEQYF